The subject of this entry is one T cell receptor (beta chain). Clones were sequenced by immunoSEQ multiplex PCR, and TCRdb holds only the in-frame ones, with some missing. The sample contains around 2.1 million clones, 85% to 95% of which appear only once. CD45RO negativity and positive selection for CCR7 defined naive CD8 cells, a population that excluded terminally differentiated effector memory CD45RA+ cells. This CDR3 has 16 residues. The V end lost 4 bases, the J end lost 3 bases, and 17 bases lay between the germline ends. Germline V gene sequence: CDR1 SGDLS, CDR2 YYNGEE. The data originate from a study of shared clonotypes between healthy human individuals.

This TCR was recovered from a man aged 18 to 29 in good health. Some clones in this sample may be carry-over from other donors' samples. Sequenced sample: naive CD8+ T cells from PBMCs. The chain couples TRBV9 to TRBJ2-1; D perhaps matches TRBD1 (7 bases). CDR3 DNA sequence: TGTGCCAGCAGCCAGGGGGGACAAGGAAACTACAATGAGCAGTTCTTC. As protein: CASSQGGQGNYNEQFF.